The table lists the clone carrying this T cell receptor beta chain with a few counts. This sample stems from a study of T-cell reconstitution after alpha-beta-depleted transplantation in children. Molecular barcoding with unique molecular identifiers was used for the TCRbeta library. A single record per CDR3 protein comes from TCRdb applying MiXCR to the PCR reads. The top ten clones hold around 10% of a sample with hundreds of thousands of distinct CDR3 sequences, more than 8% of them seen once. The source of this sequence is a human donor who donated a stem cell graft to a child with SCID. The sequencing here drew on PBMCs from the stem cell graft donor, taken from the stem cell graft.

The CDR3 is CASSLGGTGSQPQHF. CDR3 nucleotides: TGTGCCAGCAGCTTAGGGGGGACAGGGAGTCAGCCCCAGCATTTT. The chain is built from TRBV11-2 and TRBJ1-5; 9 bases align to TRBD1. Germline values: CDR1 SGHAT, CDR2 FQNNGV. The V and J ends lost 1 base and 6 bases, in that order; junction bases with no gene match: 4. The CDR3 runs 15 residues.